This is a list of T cell receptor beta chains from one sample in a study of blood T cells in healthy people across ages. TCRdb fed the 5' RACE reads into MiXCR, producing one record per CDR3 protein. Of around 1,500,000 distinct CDR3 sequences in the sample, around two fifths were seen once. Sequencing input: blood. Every receptor here comes from a young woman in good health. Both conserved end residues are part of each CDR3. Fields, in order: clone size, V gene, D gene, J gene, CDR3 DNA, CDR3 protein. A D gene is named only where the DNA matches it firmly. A row's size may be missing; if present it is once, few, many or a size class.

abundance: few; v_gene: TRBV6-5; d_gene: TRBD2; j_gene: TRBJ2-7; CDR3nt: TGTGCCAGCAGCTACAACCTAGCGGGGGCCCCCAACCTCGAGCAGTACTTC; CDR3aa: CASSYNLAGAPNLEQYF
abundance: -; v_gene: TRBV12-3/TRBV12-4; d_gene: TRBD2; j_gene: TRBJ2-2; CDR3nt: TGTGCCAGCAGCCGAAATACGGCTAGCGGCTTGGACACCGGGGAGCTGTTTTTT; CDR3aa: CASSRNTASGLDTGELFF
abundance: -; v_gene: TRBV20-1; d_gene: -; j_gene: TRBJ1-2; CDR3nt: TGCAGTGCTAGAGATGGGACGAGGCATGGCTACACCTTC; CDR3aa: CSARDGTRHGYTF
abundance: -; v_gene: TRBV29-1; d_gene: -; j_gene: TRBJ1-2; CDR3nt: TGCAGCGTTGAGGGTCCCTCGGTGGGTGGCTACACCTTC; CDR3aa: CSVEGPSVGGYTF
abundance: -; v_gene: TRBV4-2; d_gene: TRBD2; j_gene: TRBJ2-5; CDR3nt: TGTGCCAGCAGCCAAGGTGCGGGACTAGTGCCGGACCAAGAGACCCAGTACTTC; CDR3aa: CASSQGAGLVPDQETQYF
abundance: -; v_gene: TRBV7-9; d_gene: -; j_gene: TRBJ2-7; CDR3nt: TGTGCCAGCAGCCCATCGGGACGGATTTACGAGCAGTACTTC; CDR3aa: CASSPSGRIYEQYF
abundance: -; v_gene: TRBV7-2; d_gene: -; j_gene: TRBJ1-1; CDR3nt: TGTGCCAGCAGCTCGAGCCGGGCGCCCCATATAGGTGAAGCTTTCTTT; CDR3aa: CASSSSRAPHIGEAFF
abundance: -; v_gene: TRBV4-2; d_gene: TRBD2; j_gene: TRBJ2-1; CDR3nt: TGTGCCAGCAGCCAGGGAATCCCGGGACTAGCGGGAGTTAATGAGCAGTTCTTC; CDR3aa: CASSQGIPGLAGVNEQFF
abundance: few; v_gene: TRBV4-2; d_gene: -; j_gene: TRBJ1-4; CDR3nt: TGTGCCAGCAGCTACGACAGTGTTGCAACTAATGAAAAACTGTTTTTT; CDR3aa: CASSYDSVATNEKLFF
abundance: -; v_gene: TRBV11-2; d_gene: -; j_gene: TRBJ2-1; CDR3nt: TGTGCCTGCAGCCTAAGAACGGGCAATGAGCAGTTCTTC; CDR3aa: CACSLRTGNEQFF
abundance: few; v_gene: TRBV6-2/TRBV6-3; d_gene: -; j_gene: TRBJ2-5; CDR3nt: TGTGCCATCCCCTCCGCGATAGGGGCACAAGAGACCCAGTACTTC; CDR3aa: CAIPSAIGAQETQYF
abundance: -; v_gene: TRBV9; d_gene: -; j_gene: TRBJ2-3; CDR3nt: TGTGCCAGCAGCGTAGCTAAAGGGGCAGGGGATACGCAGTATTTT; CDR3aa: CASSVAKGAGDTQYF
abundance: many; v_gene: TRBV13; d_gene: -; j_gene: TRBJ2-7; CDR3nt: TGTGCCAGCAGCCAGGGGCTAGCGCTCTCCTACGAGCAGTACTTC; CDR3aa: CASSQGLALSYEQYF
abundance: many; v_gene: TRBV9; d_gene: TRBD1; j_gene: TRBJ2-3; CDR3nt: TGTGCCAGCAGCGCCTCGACAGGGAGCACAGATACGCAGTATTTT; CDR3aa: CASSASTGSTDTQYF
abundance: few; v_gene: TRBV20-1; d_gene: -; j_gene: TRBJ2-7; CDR3nt: TGCAGTGCTAGAGAGAACAGGGGAGGCTACGAGCAGTACTTC; CDR3aa: CSARENRGGYEQYF
abundance: -; v_gene: TRBV12-3/TRBV12-4; d_gene: -; j_gene: TRBJ2-7; CDR3nt: TGTGCCAGCAGTCGGGACAATAACTACGAGCGGTACTTC; CDR3aa: CASSRDNNYERYF
abundance: -; v_gene: TRBV7-8; d_gene: -; j_gene: TRBJ1-2; CDR3nt: TGTGCCAGCAGCCCCCGTTTTTTCGGGGATCACTATGGCTACACCTTC; CDR3aa: CASSPRFFGDHYGYTF
abundance: -; v_gene: TRBV20-1; d_gene: TRBD2; j_gene: TRBJ2-7; CDR3nt: TGCAGTGCTAGATCGACTAGCGGAAGCCTCTACGAGCAGTACTTC; CDR3aa: CSARSTSGSLYEQYF
abundance: -; v_gene: TRBV3-1; d_gene: TRBD1; j_gene: TRBJ1-2; CDR3nt: TGTGCCAGCAAAAGCCAGGGGGCGTTGAATGGCTACACCTTC; CDR3aa: CASKSQGALNGYTF
abundance: -; v_gene: TRBV21-1; d_gene: -; j_gene: TRBJ2-5; CDR3nt: TGTGCCAGCAGCCGTCGCATGGAGGAGTTGGGAGAGACCCAGTACTTC; CDR3aa: CASSRRMEELGETQYF
abundance: -; v_gene: TRBV15; d_gene: -; j_gene: TRBJ2-1; CDR3nt: TGTGCCACCAGCAGAGAGGCGAGCTCCTACAATGAGCAGTTCTTC; CDR3aa: CATSREASSYNEQFF
abundance: few; v_gene: TRBV12-3/TRBV12-4; d_gene: -; j_gene: TRBJ2-1; CDR3nt: TGTGCCAGCAGTACGCCGGCCGACGGGGCCCCCTCCTACAATGAGCAGTTCTTC; CDR3aa: CASSTPADGAPSYNEQFF
abundance: -; v_gene: TRBV2; d_gene: -; j_gene: TRBJ1-5; CDR3nt: TGTGCCAGCGAGAGTGGGAGCAATCAGCCCCAGCATTTT; CDR3aa: CASESGSNQPQHF
abundance: -; v_gene: TRBV20-1; d_gene: -; j_gene: TRBJ1-6; CDR3nt: TGCAGTGCTAGACCCCCTGAACCGACAGTCAACTATTCACCCCTCCACTTT; CDR3aa: CSARPPEPTVNYSPLHF
abundance: -; v_gene: TRBV29-1; d_gene: -; j_gene: TRBJ1-2; CDR3nt: TGCAGCGTTGAAAACGGGGGGCTTAGCTATGGCTACACCTTC; CDR3aa: CSVENGGLSYGYTF
abundance: few; v_gene: TRBV12-3/TRBV12-4; d_gene: -; j_gene: TRBJ2-7; CDR3nt: TGTGCCAGCAGTTTACCCAGAGATTCCCAGTACTTC; CDR3aa: CASSLPRDSQYF
abundance: few; v_gene: TRBV20-1; d_gene: TRBD2; j_gene: TRBJ2-5; CDR3nt: TGCAGTGCTCCCGCCCAGCGGGGGGGCCAAGAGACCCAGTACTTC; CDR3aa: CSAPAQRGGQETQYF
abundance: few; v_gene: TRBV7-2; d_gene: TRBD2; j_gene: TRBJ2-7; CDR3nt: TGTGCCAGCAGCTTAGGATCCCTAGCGGGTGCCTCCTACGAGCAGTACTTC; CDR3aa: CASSLGSLAGASYEQYF
abundance: few; v_gene: TRBV2; d_gene: -; j_gene: TRBJ2-1; CDR3nt: TGTGCCAGCAGCCAAACCCTAGAAACTCTCTACAATGAGCAGTTCTTC; CDR3aa: CASSQTLETLYNEQFF
abundance: -; v_gene: TRBV20-1; d_gene: TRBD1; j_gene: TRBJ1-2; CDR3nt: TGCAGTGCCCCGACAGGGCAATCTAACTATGGCTACACCTTC; CDR3aa: CSAPTGQSNYGYTF
abundance: few; v_gene: TRBV29-1; d_gene: TRBD2; j_gene: TRBJ2-5; CDR3nt: TGCAGCCTCGAAACTAGCGGGGGGGCAACTGAGCAGTACTTC; CDR3aa: CSLETSGGATEQYF
abundance: few; v_gene: TRBV7-8; d_gene: -; j_gene: TRBJ2-3; CDR3nt: TGTGCCAGCAGCTTGGGTTCGGCTATGGGGGCCAGCACAGATACGCAGTATTTT; CDR3aa: CASSLGSAMGASTDTQYF
abundance: -; v_gene: TRBV5-5; d_gene: -; j_gene: TRBJ1-1; CDR3nt: TGTGCCAGCAGCTTGGAACAGACCGGGTGGACTGAAGCTTTCTTT; CDR3aa: CASSLEQTGWTEAFF
abundance: -; v_gene: TRBV28; d_gene: TRBD2; j_gene: TRBJ2-5; CDR3nt: TGTGCCAGCAGTTTCCCAGCGGGGGACCCGGAGACCCAGTACTTC; CDR3aa: CASSFPAGDPETQYF
abundance: -; v_gene: TRBV7-2; d_gene: -; j_gene: TRBJ2-7; CDR3nt: TGTGCCAGCAGCTTAAATGGAGTATTTGGACCCTACGAGCAGTACTTC; CDR3aa: CASSLNGVFGPYEQYF
abundance: -; v_gene: TRBV2; d_gene: -; j_gene: TRBJ2-7; CDR3nt: TGTGCCAGCAGTGATGGTCAGGCCCACGACGAGCAGTACTTC; CDR3aa: CASSDGQAHDEQYF
abundance: -; v_gene: TRBV10-1; d_gene: -; j_gene: TRBJ2-2; CDR3nt: TGCGCCAGCAGTGAGTCTATTCCCGGGGAGCTGTTTTTT; CDR3aa: CASSESIPGELFF
abundance: few; v_gene: TRBV4-1; d_gene: TRBD2; j_gene: TRBJ2-1; CDR3nt: TGCGCCAGCAGGATTAGCGGGAGGTTCTCCTACAATGAGCAGTTCTTC; CDR3aa: CASRISGRFSYNEQFF
abundance: -; v_gene: TRBV20-1; d_gene: -; j_gene: TRBJ2-3; CDR3nt: TGCAGTGCTAGAGATTCAGGGGTTTATAGCATAGATACGCAGTATTTT; CDR3aa: CSARDSGVYSIDTQYF
abundance: -; v_gene: TRBV11-1; d_gene: TRBD1; j_gene: TRBJ2-3; CDR3nt: TGTGCCAGCAGCTTATTAAACAGGGGGCGGACAGATACGCAGTATTTT; CDR3aa: CASSLLNRGRTDTQYF
abundance: few; v_gene: TRBV27; d_gene: -; j_gene: TRBJ1-5; CDR3nt: TGTGCCGCGGGGGTTAATCAGCCCCAGCATTTT; CDR3aa: CAAGVNQPQHF
abundance: -; v_gene: TRBV21-1; d_gene: -; j_gene: TRBJ1-2; CDR3nt: TGTGCCAGCGTTAGGAGGGATTCTGGCGGCTACACCTTC; CDR3aa: CASVRRDSGGYTF
abundance: -; v_gene: TRBV10-3; d_gene: TRBD1; j_gene: TRBJ1-3; CDR3nt: TGTGCCATCAGTGAGTCGACGGGACAGGGGCTCGGAAACACCATATATTTT; CDR3aa: CAISESTGQGLGNTIYF
abundance: once; v_gene: TRBV11-1; d_gene: -; j_gene: TRBJ2-1; CDR3nt: TGTGCCAGCAGGGACGGGACGTCTAACAATGAGCAGTTCTTC; CDR3aa: CASRDGTSNNEQFF
abundance: -; v_gene: TRBV21-1; d_gene: -; j_gene: TRBJ1-1; CDR3nt: TGTGCCAGCCCCTCCGGTCACAACCCTAACACTGAAGCTTTCTTT; CDR3aa: CASPSGHNPNTEAFF
abundance: -; v_gene: TRBV6-5; d_gene: -; j_gene: TRBJ2-1; CDR3nt: TGTGCCAACAGTTTGAGCAAATACAATGAGCAGTTCTTC; CDR3aa: CANSLSKYNEQFF
abundance: few; v_gene: TRBV5-1; d_gene: TRBD1; j_gene: TRBJ2-7; CDR3nt: TGCGCCAGCAGCCCACTTCCCGGGACAGCGGAAAATGGTCACGAGCAGTACTTC; CDR3aa: CASSPLPGTAENGHEQYF
abundance: -; v_gene: TRBV18; d_gene: TRBD2; j_gene: TRBJ2-1; CDR3nt: TGTGCCAGCTCACCGGCCCTCTTAGCGGGAGGGCCTAGTGAGCAGTTCTTC; CDR3aa: CASSPALLAGGPSEQFF
abundance: -; v_gene: TRBV7-9; d_gene: TRBD1; j_gene: TRBJ2-3; CDR3nt: TGTGCCAGCAGTACCAGCTTTTCCTCTCCGGACAGGTCCACAGATACGCAGTATTTT; CDR3aa: CASSTSFSSPDRSTDTQYF
abundance: -; v_gene: TRBV29-1; d_gene: TRBD1; j_gene: TRBJ2-7; CDR3nt: TGCAGCGTTAGGGACAGGGCCTCCTACGAGCAGTACTTC; CDR3aa: CSVRDRASYEQYF
abundance: few; v_gene: TRBV12-5; d_gene: -; j_gene: TRBJ2-1; CDR3nt: TGTGCTAGTGGTTTGGTAAGTGGGCAGACCTACAATGAGCAGTTCTTC; CDR3aa: CASGLVSGQTYNEQFF
abundance: -; v_gene: TRBV21-1; d_gene: -; j_gene: TRBJ2-3; CDR3nt: TGTGCCAGCAGCAAAGCGCTTTGGCAGGGCCACACAGATACGCAGTATTTT; CDR3aa: CASSKALWQGHTDTQYF
abundance: -; v_gene: TRBV2; d_gene: TRBD1; j_gene: TRBJ2-7; CDR3nt: TGTGCCAGCAGGGGGGGACAGGTCGAGCAGTACTTC; CDR3aa: CASRGGQVEQYF
abundance: few; v_gene: TRBV6-1; d_gene: TRBD1; j_gene: TRBJ2-7; CDR3nt: TGTGCCAGCAGTGAGACAGGGGTGGTGTCCTACGAGCAGTACTTC; CDR3aa: CASSETGVVSYEQYF
abundance: -; v_gene: TRBV29-1; d_gene: TRBD1; j_gene: TRBJ2-5; CDR3nt: TGCAGCGTTCCCCAGACAGGGACCCCGGTGGGGACCCAGTACTTC; CDR3aa: CSVPQTGTPVGTQYF
abundance: -; v_gene: TRBV7-9; d_gene: -; j_gene: TRBJ1-2; CDR3nt: TGTGCCAGCAGCTCAGCAGGGGCTCGGAACTATGGCTACACCTTC; CDR3aa: CASSSAGARNYGYTF
abundance: few; v_gene: TRBV5-1; d_gene: TRBD2; j_gene: TRBJ2-3; CDR3nt: TGCGCCAGCAGCTCTAGCGGCGATTACACAGATACGCAGTATTTT; CDR3aa: CASSSSGDYTDTQYF